The present entry profiles one T cell receptor (beta chain) with its context. Its antigen is unknown. This sample was included in a study of cytomegalovirus exposure and HLA in healthy donors. This CDR3 region has 12 residues. V lost 6 bases and J lost 9; bases outside the gene matches: 5. Looked up from germline, CDR1 is WSHSY and CDR2 is SAAADI. The PCR used 60 Vbeta and 13 Jbeta primers. Generated by immunoSEQ multiplex PCR, the TCRdb table keeps only in-frame clones and is missing some. Here the sample spans some 66,000 clones, around 78% being singletons. Study results and limitations: HLA-A and HLA-B allele assignments for most subjects were reportedly predicted accurately using TCR beta sequences. On later analysis, the bulk of CMV-associated TCR beta chains appeared to be HLA-restricted.

Sample: PBMCs. V and J are TRBV10-2 and TRBJ2-1; TRBD1 aligns across 7 bases. The TCR sequence derives from a man aged 40-49 years in good health and CMV-seronegative. The CDR3: CASRPDRAEQFF. CDR3 DNA sequence: TGCGCCAGCAGACCCGACAGGGCTGAGCAGTTCTTC.